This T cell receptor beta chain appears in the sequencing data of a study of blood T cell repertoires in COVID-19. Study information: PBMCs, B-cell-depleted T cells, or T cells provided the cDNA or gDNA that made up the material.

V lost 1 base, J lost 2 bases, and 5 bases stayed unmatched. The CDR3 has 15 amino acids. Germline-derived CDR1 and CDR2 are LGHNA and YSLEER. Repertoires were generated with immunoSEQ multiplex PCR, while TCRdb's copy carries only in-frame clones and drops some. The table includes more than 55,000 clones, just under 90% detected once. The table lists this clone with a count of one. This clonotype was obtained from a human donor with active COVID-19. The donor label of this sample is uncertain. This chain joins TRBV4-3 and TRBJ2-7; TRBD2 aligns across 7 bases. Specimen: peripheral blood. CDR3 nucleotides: TGCGCCAGCAGCCAAGTCCTAGCGGCAACCTACGAGCAGTACTTC. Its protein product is CASSQVLAATYEQYF.